This entry lists 21 T cell receptor beta chains sequenced from one sample in a study of OX40 agonist ivuxolimab in advanced cancers. Measured with immunoSEQ multiplex PCR; TCRdb has only the in-frame clones, and not every one. The data show 40,000 to 50,000 clones, approximately 83% seen once. This sample comprised CD4+ or CD8+ T cells sorted from blood, obtained in a trial of the OX40 agonist ivuxolimab. Receptors were obtained from an adult with an advanced solid tumor such as melanoma, head and neck, liver or kidney cancer.

The chain couples TRBV6-1 to TRBJ2-3; D gene ambiguous. V dropped 3 bases and J dropped 2 bases, with 9 bases sitting between them. This CDR3 is built from 14 residues. Looked up from germline, CDR1 is MNHNS and CDR2 is SASEGT. The CDR3 nucleotides are TGTGCCAGCAGTGAGATAAGTTCCACAGATACGCAGTATTTT. Residues: CASSEISSTDTQYF.

This chain joins TRBV5-1 and TRBJ2-7; possible D gene TRBD2, 5 bases. Per germline, CDR1 SGHRS and CDR2 YFSETQ. V was cut by 0 bases and J by 5 bases, with 6 bases left in between. The CDR3 spans 12 residues. The CDR3 loop is CASSLVRDEQYF. CDR3 nucleotides: TGCGCCAGCAGCTTGGTGAGGGACGAGCAGTACTTC.

The chain couples TRBV4-3 to TRBJ1-2; 10 nucleotides align to TRBD1. V shed 4 bases, J shed 4 bases, and the junction held 6 bases outside the gene matches. CDR1 and CDR2 from the germline V gene are LGHNA and YSLEER. This CDR3 is 15 amino acids long. DNA for the CDR3: TGCGCCAGCAGCCTAGACAGGGGGCGCGGCTATGGCTACACCTTC. Translation: CASSLDRGRGYGYTF.

The V gene is TRBV10-3, the J gene TRBJ2-7; the match to TRBD2 covers 9 bases. The CDR3 covers 19 residues. Germline assignment: CDR1 ENHRY and CDR2 SYGVKD. Trimming took 0 bases from V and 0 from J; bases not matched to a gene: 12. CDR3 in amino acids: CAISESLPLTSGLSYEQYF. For the CDR3, the DNA is TGTGCCATCAGTGAGTCGCTACCCCTGACTAGCGGACTCTCCTACGAGCAGTACTTC.

The chain combines TRBV5-1 with TRBJ1-1; D is perhaps TRBD1 (6 bases). The germline V gene has CDR1 SGHRS and CDR2 YFSETQ. V shed 3 bases and J shed 1 base, with 10 bases lying between them. This CDR3 contains 14 residues. CDR3: CASSSGQKNTEAFF. For the CDR3, the DNA is TGCGCCAGCAGCTCGGGACAAAAGAACACTGAAGCTTTCTTT.

The chain combines TRBV30 with TRBJ1-5; D is uncertain. With 5 bases removed from V and 4 bases from J, the gap between germline ends came to 15 bases. Germline CDR1 is GTSNPN and CDR2 is SVGIG (reference sequence). This CDR3 is built from 14 residues. DNA for the CDR3: TGTGCCTGGTCAGGACGGGGAGGGAATCAGCCCCAGCATTTT. This sequence encodes CAWSGRGGNQPQHF.

The chain employs TRBV6-1 and TRBJ2-3; TRBD2 agrees at 9 bases. The germline CDR1 and CDR2 sequences are MNHNS and SASEGT. The CDR3 has 16 amino acids. After removal of 4 bases from V and 3 bases from J, the junction contained 8 bases not matched to a gene. The CDR3 here is CASSALGLAGTDTQYF. The CDR3 coding sequence is TGTGCCAGCAGTGCCCTAGGTCTAGCGGGAACAGATACGCAGTATTTT.

The chain combines TRBV19 with TRBJ1-5, with unresolved D. V lost 5 bases, J lost 2 bases, and 10 bases lay in between. Per germline, CDR1 LNHDA and CDR2 SQIVND (reference sequence). This CDR3 spans 14 amino acids. The CDR3 spells CASSEGMGNQPQHF. CDR3 coding DNA: TGTGCCAGTAGTGAGGGTATGGGCAATCAGCCCCAGCATTTT.

This chain joins TRBV7-9 and TRBJ2-7; a weak D match, TRBD1 (6 bases). V lost 2 bases and J 2 bases, leaving 16 bases between the germline ends. This CDR3 has 16 residues. Germline loops: CDR1 SEHNR, CDR2 FQNEAQ (reference sequence). This CDR3 reads CASSLREQGITYEQYF. CDR3 sequence (DNA): TGTGCCAGCAGCTTAAGGGAGCAGGGGATAACCTACGAGCAGTACTTC.

The chain links TRBV27 to TRBJ1-1, with no clear D. The CDR3 has 14 amino acids. The V gene's germline CDR1 is MNHEY and CDR2 SMNVEV (reference sequence). V dropped 2 bases and J dropped 0 bases, with 7 bases sitting between them. The CDR3 bases are TGTGCCAGCAGTTTACGTCGCATGAACACTGAAGCTTTCTTT. It specifies CASSLRRMNTEAFF.

This chain's CDR3 is CASSRAPGSVNEQFF. As DNA, the CDR3 is TGCGCCAGCAGCCGGGCCCCCGGATCCGTAAATGAGCAGTTCTTC. This chain links TRBV5-1 with TRBJ2-1; D call uncertain. V lost 4 bases and J lost 7, with 18 bases in between. The CDR3 spans 15 residues. Germline CDR1 is SGHRS and CDR2 is YFSETQ.

V is TRBV4-1 and J is TRBJ1-4; possible D gene TRBD1, 5 bases. CDR3 length equals 16 residues. CDR1 is MGHRA, CDR2 YSYEKL, per germline. V shed 4 bases and J shed 1 base, with 13 bases lying between them. The CDR3 DNA sequence: TGCGCCAGCAGCCGGACATCAAGTGAAACTAATGAAAAACTGTTTTTT. It specifies CASSRTSSETNEKLFF.

The chain couples TRBV30 to TRBJ1-6; the match to TRBD1 covers 10 bases. Germline V gene sequence: CDR1 GTSNPN, CDR2 SVGIG (reference sequence). CDR3 length equals 13 residues. J lost 9 bases, V lost 1 base, and 0 bases had no gene match. In nucleotides, the CDR3 is TGTGCCTGGAGTGGACAGGGGGCTTCACCCCTCCACTTT. Its translation is CAWSGQGASPLHF. Full variable domain (outside the CDR3, taken from reference TRBV30 and TRBJ1-6): SQTIHQWPATLVQPVGSPLSLECTVEGTSNPNLYWYRQAAGRGLQLLFYSVGIGQISSEVPQNLSASRPQDRQFILSSKKLLLSDSGFYLCAWSGQGASPLHFGNGTRLTVT.

Notes on this clone: Within the sample, other DNA sequences also encode this same CDR3. This chain uses TRBV2 with TRBJ2-7; no firm D call. CDR3 length: 12 amino acids. The V gene lost 2 bases and the J gene lost 2 bases, with 4 bases spanning the gap. Per the germline V gene, CDR1 is SNHLY and CDR2 is FYNNEI. CDR3 sequence reads: CASSENAYEQYF. As DNA, the CDR3 is TGTGCCAGCAGTGAAAACGCCTACGAGCAGTACTTC. The variable domain in full, with the rest retrieved from reference TRBV2 and TRBJ2-7, is EPEVTQTPSHQVTQMGQEVILRCVPISNHLYFYWYRQILGQKVEFLVSFYNNEISEKSEIFDDQFSVERPDGSNFTLKIRSTKLEDSAMYFCASSENAYEQYFGPGTRLTVT.

The genes are TRBV4-3 and TRBJ1-5; D is ambiguous. Trimming took 0 bases from V and 0 from J, leaving 6 bases between them. CDR3 length: 15 residues. The V gene's germline CDR1 is LGHNA and CDR2 YSLEER. The CDR3 nucleotides read TGCGCCAGCAGCCAAGAGGCCAATAGCAATCAGCCCCAGCATTTT. Its protein product is CASSQEANSNQPQHF.

V and J are TRBV10-3 and TRBJ1-6, with 7 bases matching TRBD1. The CDR3 totals 13 residues. The ends lost 10 bases at V and 5 bases at J; junction bases unmatched: 5. Germline values: CDR1 ENHRY, CDR2 SYGVKD. For the CDR3, the DNA is TGTGCCACCAGGGGGGTCCATAATTCACCCCTCCACTTT. Its protein product is CATRGVHNSPLHF.

The V and J genes are TRBV28 and TRBJ1-2, with D possibly being TRBD1 (6 bases). The CDR3 is 12 amino acids. Trimming cost V 8 bases and J 7 bases, with 14 bases left between them. From germline, CDR1 is MDHEN and CDR2 SYDVKM. The CDR3 reads CASSRGGSGYTF. CDR3 DNA sequence: TGTGCCAGCTCCAGGGGAGGTAGTGGCTACACCTTC.

The J gene is TRBJ1-1, the V gene TRBV10-2, with 8 bases lining up with TRBD1. The CDR3 has 13 amino acids. Trimming took 5 bases from V and 5 from J; bases not matched to a gene: 4. Looked up from germline, CDR1 is WSHSY and CDR2 is SAAADI. DNA for the CDR3: TGCGCCAGCAGTTACAGGGGGGGGACTGAAGCTTTCTTT. This codes for CASSYRGGTEAFF.

As concerns this clone: The sample holds other DNA sequences that translate to the same CDR3. The CDR3 region is CASSFGTGGLNTEAFF. The DNA for the CDR3 is TGCGCCAGCAGCTTCGGGACAGGGGGCTTGAACACTGAAGCTTTCTTT. The chain uses TRBV5-1 and TRBJ1-1; TRBD1 matches 12 bases. In germline, CDR1 is SGHRS, CDR2 YFSETQ. After removal of 2 bases from V and 0 bases from J, the junction contained 2 bases not matched to a gene. This CDR3 spans 16 amino acids.

This chain uses TRBV30 with TRBJ2-3; 9 bases map to TRBD2. Trimming at V came to 3 bases and at J to 4 bases, leaving 5 bases not matched to a gene. The CDR3 loop spans 14 amino acids. Germline V gives CDR1 GTSNPN, CDR2 SVGIG (reference sequence). The CDR3 DNA reads as TGTGCCTGGAGAATCGCGGGGGGGGCAGATACGCAGTATTTT. Translation gives CAWRIAGGADTQYF.

V is TRBV6-4 and J is TRBJ2-1; D ambiguous. Trimming cost V 5 bases and J 5 bases, with 13 bases left between them. From germline, CDR1 is MRHNA and CDR2 SNTAGT. The CDR3 loop spans 14 amino acids. The CDR3 protein is CASSYRFGDNEQFF. As DNA, the CDR3 is TGTGCCAGCAGTTATCGGTTTGGGGACAATGAGCAGTTCTTC.